This is a list of T cell receptor beta chains from one sample in a study of blood T cells in healthy people across ages. One entry per CDR3 protein results from TCRdb running MiXCR on the 5' RACE reads. The sample has 1.2 million to 1.5 million distinct CDR3 sequences; approximately 40% are singletons. Sequenced sample: blood. Receptor source: a woman aged 18-29 years in good health. Each CDR3 is given with its conserved first and last residue. A D gene is named only where the DNA matches it firmly. Rows give clone size only sometimes, using once, few, many, or a class for an expanded clone.

TRBJ1-2	few	-	TRBV19	TGTGCCAGTAGTATGTGGGGGTCTAACTATGGCTACACCTTC	CASSMWGSNYGYTF
TRBJ1-6	-	-	TRBV30	TGTGCCTGGAGTGTCTCAGGGTTTCGGAATTCACCCCTCCACTTT	CAWSVSGFRNSPLHF
TRBJ2-1	-	-	TRBV29-1	TGCAGCGGCCTCGGGGTTAGCTCCTACAATGAGCAGTTCTTC	CSGLGVSSYNEQFF
TRBJ1-2	-	TRBD1	TRBV27	TGTGCCAGCAGTACCCGGACAGGGTCTCCTTATGGCTACACCTTC	CASSTRTGSPYGYTF
TRBJ1-1	-	-	TRBV29-1	TGCAGCGTTGAAGTGGGGATTGAAGCTTTCTTT	CSVEVGIEAFF
TRBJ1-1	once	TRBD1	TRBV27	TGTGCCAGCAACTACAAACAGGGGGCGCGTGACACTGAAGCTTTCTTT	CASNYKQGARDTEAFF
TRBJ2-7	-	TRBD2	TRBV20-1	TGCAGTGCTAGAGGGACTAGCCTTAATTACGAGCAGTACTTC	CSARGTSLNYEQYF
TRBJ2-1	-	TRBD2	TRBV4-2	TGTGCCAGCAGCCACGGACAGGGGGCCGGACTAGCGGGAGGGAAATGGCCCAATGAGCAGTTCTTC	CASSHGQGAGLAGGKWPNEQFF
TRBJ1-2	-	-	TRBV28	TGTGCCAGCAGTTTTCCCTTAGGGGGCTACACCTTC	CASSFPLGGYTF
TRBJ2-5	-	TRBD2	TRBV20-1	TGCAGTGCTAGTACTAGCGGGGCCGAGACCCAGTACTTC	CSASTSGAETQYF
TRBJ2-7	-	-	TRBV5-1	TGCGCCAGCACAGAAGGGCCTCCCTACGAGCAGTACTTC	CASTEGPPYEQYF
TRBJ1-2	few	-	TRBV7-2	TGTGCCAGCAGCTTAGCAGGGTCGGGTGGCTACACCTTC	CASSLAGSGGYTF
TRBJ2-7	-	TRBD2	TRBV7-9	TGTGCCAGCAGCCCGCGGGGGATCGCCTACGAGCAGTACTTC	CASSPRGIAYEQYF
TRBJ2-7	-	-	TRBV5-1	TGCGCCAGCAGCTTAATTAGCGTTTCAGGGTCCTACGAGCAGTACTTC	CASSLISVSGSYEQYF
TRBJ1-2	-	-	TRBV25-1	TGTGCCAGCAGTGAACTCAGGGATTCGTATGGCTACACCTTC	CASSELRDSYGYTF
TRBJ1-2	few	TRBD1	TRBV2	TGTGCCAGCAGTGACAGACAGGGTTTTAAGTATGGCTACACCTTC	CASSDRQGFKYGYTF
TRBJ1-1	few	-	TRBV5-1	TGCGCCAGCAGCTTGGCGCGGTCAGCGAACACTGAAGCTTTCTTT	CASSLARSANTEAFF
TRBJ2-7	few	-	TRBV6-1	TGTGCCAGCAGTTCCCGGGACTTAGTCGGCGAGCAGTACTTC	CASSSRDLVGEQYF
TRBJ2-7	few	TRBD2	TRBV20-1	TGCAGTGCCCTAACTAGCGGGAGGGATCACGAGCAGTACTTC	CSALTSGRDHEQYF
TRBJ2-7	-	-	TRBV6-2/TRBV6-3	TGTGCCAGCAGCCTACCAGCGGATGAATCCTACGAGCAGTACTTC	CASSLPADESYEQYF
TRBJ1-4	once	-	TRBV20-1	TGCAGTGCTAGAGATCGGTCCTGGCCGGGGGGCTTCGAAAAACTGTTTTTT	CSARDRSWPGGFEKLFF